This TCR beta chain stems from a study of T cell responses to AZD1222 COVID-19 vaccine. For the study at large: Recipients boosted at about 4 weeks or about 12 weeks are pooled.

This table comes from immunoSEQ multiplex PCR, and its TCRdb copy is limited to in-frame clones, with some not included. The sample yields around 140,000 clones, about 93% seen once. Regarding this clone: What it binds is unknown.

Findings of the study overall: The peak T cell response came first, and repertoires were sampled only after it. Reportedly, nearly half of unique spike TCRs recognized epitopes outside B.1.351/B.1.1.7 mutations. Dominant CD4 TCR responses targeted spike regions 160-218 and 743-854.

V was pared by 2 bases and J by 0 bases, with 12 bases between. There are 16 residues in the CDR3. The germline V gene encodes CDR1 MNHEY and CDR2 SVGAGI. The chain couples TRBV6-5 to TRBJ2-3; D gene ambiguous. The source is an adult in good health. The source was peripheral blood, collected on day 0 of AZD1222 vaccination. The CDR3 sequence is CASSYLMTGSTDTQYF. For the CDR3, the DNA is TGTGCCAGCAGTTACCTTATGACCGGGAGCACAGATACGCAGTATTTT.